This T cell receptor (beta chain) derives from a study of CD4+ T cells in melanoma. The CDR3 consists of 14 residues. Germline loops: CDR1 GTSNPN, CDR2 SVGIG (reference sequence). V shed 0 bases and J shed 2 bases, with 10 bases lying between them. In the case of this clone: Its cognate antigen is unknown.

Study results and limitations: Neoantigen-specific CD4+ T cells in melanoma reportedly had diverse differentiation states. A reported correlation linked neoantigen-specific CD4+ T cells to CD8+, macrophage and B cell function.

Assay: immunoSEQ multiplex PCR; the TCRdb copy retains only in-frame clones and omits some. The data show more than 13,000 clones, roughly 84% seen once. Sequenced input: cells from a culture (not recorded whether cultured in vitro). The TCR comes from a human donor with melanoma. J is TRBJ2-5 and V is TRBV30; D perhaps matches TRBD2 (5 bases). CDR3 coding DNA: TGTGCCTGGAGTGTCTTTTCGGGGCAAGAGACCCAGTACTTC. As protein: CAWSVFSGQETQYF.